This TCR beta chain was profiled in a study of T cells in tumors after PD-1 blockade. Study context: Prior checkpoint blockade, systemic immunosuppressant use, or anti-cancer therapy within 4 weeks excluded patients. Blood samples averaged roughly 110,000 templates (range about 22,000-280,000) and more than 35,000 unique clonotypes.

The trim removed 0 bases at V and 4 bases at J, leaving 7 bases unmatched. CDR3 size: 16 residues. CDR1 and CDR2 (germline): SGHNT, YYREEE (reference sequence). Concerning this clone itself: Its antigen is still unknown.

Clones were sequenced by immunoSEQ multiplex PCR, and TCRdb holds only the in-frame ones, with some missing. Among tens of thousands of clones listed, around 80% were seen once. Study conclusions and caveats: Peripheral recruitment is suggested, as some novel exhausted tumor clones were in pre-treatment blood.

Input was about 616 ng to 6,500 ng of genomic DNA from tumor or blood. Sequences were derived from PBMCs, sampled before anti-PD-1 treatment. The TCR sequence derives from a human donor with basal cell carcinoma. This rearrangement joins TRBV5-4 to TRBJ1-1; 9 nucleotides agree with TRBD1. The CDR3 DNA reads as TGTGCCAGCAGCTTGGGATTACAGGGGGCGTTCACTGAAGCTTTCTTT. Translation: CASSLGLQGAFTEAFF.